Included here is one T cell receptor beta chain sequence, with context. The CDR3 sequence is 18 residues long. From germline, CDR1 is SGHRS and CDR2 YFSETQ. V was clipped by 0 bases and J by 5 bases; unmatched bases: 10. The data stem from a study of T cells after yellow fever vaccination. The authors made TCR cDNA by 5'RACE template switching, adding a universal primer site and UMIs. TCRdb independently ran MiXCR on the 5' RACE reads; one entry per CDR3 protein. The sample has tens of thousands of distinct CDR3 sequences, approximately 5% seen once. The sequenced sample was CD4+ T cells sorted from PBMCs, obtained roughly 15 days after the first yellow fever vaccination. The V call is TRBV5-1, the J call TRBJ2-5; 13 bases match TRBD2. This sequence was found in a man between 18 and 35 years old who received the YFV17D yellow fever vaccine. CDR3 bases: TGCGCCAGCAGCTTGGATGGACTAGCGGGGGATGTTACGGAGACCCAGTACTTC. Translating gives CASSLDGLAGDVTETQYF. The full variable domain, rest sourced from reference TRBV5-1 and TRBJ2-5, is KAGVTQTPRYLIKTRGQQVTLSCSPISGHRSVSWYQQTPGQGLQFLFEYFSETQRNKGNFPGRFSGRQFSNSRSEMNVSTLELGDSALYLCASSLDGLAGDVTETQYFGPGTRLLVL.